The 27 T cell receptor delta chains below were found in one sample sequenced in a study of gammadelta T cells in human blood. TCRdb fed the RT-PCR reads to CATT. The sample contains roughly 1,500 delta-chain clones, 17% of which appear only once. Input material: non-Vgamma9Vdelta2 gamma-delta T cells from infant blood. All receptors derive from a human donor.

This clone has a handful of counts. A far larger clone is a single base away, which makes a read error likely. The chain is built from TRDV1 and TRDJ1, with 9 positions matching TRDD3. Germline CDR1 TSWWSYY, CDR2 QGS. V lost 8 bases, J lost 0 bases, and 16 bases stayed unmatched. This CDR3 is 18 amino acids long. The CDR3 nucleotides read TGTGCTCTTATCAGATATTGGCTGGGGGATCAGTACACCGATAAACTCATCTTT. Translation gives CALIRYWLGDQYTDKLIF.

The chain employs TRDV1 and TRDJ1; TRDD3 matches at 12 bases. Germline matching of the DNA provided the J gene here, since TCRdb leaves it blank. The CDR3 length is 21 residues. Germline assignment: CDR1 TSWWSYY and CDR2 QGS. V shed 0 bases, J shed 0 bases, and the junction held 14 bases outside the gene matches. Here the CDR3 reads CALGELDHLYWGIPNTDKLIF. The CDR3 region has the DNA TGTGCTCTTGGGGAACTAGATCATTTGTACTGGGGGATACCGAACACCGATAAACTCATCTTT.

A few counts support this clone. This may stem from a read error, because a much larger clone lies one nucleotide away. The chain recombines TRDV1 with TRDJ1, with 10 positions matching TRDD3. The CDR3 extends over 19 amino acids. Germline V gene lookup returns CDR1 TSWWSYY and CDR2 QGS. The CDR3 coding sequence is TGTGCTCTTAGGGAATTTCGCTTAGTGGGGGATACCGGCACCGATAAACTCATCTTT. This codes for CALREFRLVGDTGTDKLIF.

A note on this clone: A far larger clone is only one base removed, so a read error is likely. This chain uses TRDV1 with TRDJ2, with 11 bases matching TRDD3. The CDR3 is 22 residues long. The ends lost 3 bases at V and 7 bases at J; junction bases unmatched: 25. The germline V gene encodes CDR1 TSWWSYY and CDR2 QGS. CDR3 region: CALGDPLWWAPDWGICEAQLFF. The CDR3 DNA is TGTGCTCTTGGGGATCCCCTCTGGTGGGCGCCCGACTGGGGGATATGCGAAGCACAACTCTTCTTT.

Turning to this clone: This likely came from a read error, as a far larger clone is one base away. This sequence joins TRDV1 and TRDJ3; D is perhaps TRDD2 or TRDD3 (5 bases each). From germline, CDR1 is TSWWSYY and CDR2 QGS. This CDR3 spans 23 amino acids. V was trimmed by 5 bases and J by 0 bases, leaving 29 bases between them. The CDR3 DNA follows: TGTGCTCTTGGGAAGGGCTTTCCTCGAACCTGGGAGACCCACTCCTGGGACACCCGACAGATGTTTTTC. As protein: CALGKGFPRTWETHSWDTRQMFF.

This clone was seen a few times. The chain is built from TRDV2 and TRDJ3, with D possibly TRDD3 on 5 matching bases. The CDR3 consists of 18 residues. V shed 0 bases and J shed 4 bases, with 15 bases lying between them. CDR1 is GEAIGNYY and CDR2 is EKD in the germline V gene. The CDR3 coding sequence is TGTGCCTGTGACACCGGGATGCGGAGCTCATGGGACACCCGACAGATGTTTTTC. Its translation is CACDTGMRSSWDTRQMFF.

By sample share, this clone is large. The sample contains more than one DNA sequence encoding this CDR3. The V call is TRAV29/DV5, the J call TRDJ2, with D tentatively TRDD3 (5 bases). The CDR3 is 16 amino acids. Per germline, CDR1 NSMFDY and CDR2 ISSIKDK. V lost 0 bases, J lost 4 bases, and 16 bases lay in between. CDR3 nucleotides: TGTGCAGCAAGCGGGGGGGGTACCCCACCGACAGCACAACTCTTCTTT. Translation: CAASGGGTPPTAQLFF. Full variable domain (remainder filled in from reference TRAV29/DV5 and TRDJ2): DQQVKQNSPSLSVQEGRISILNCDYTNSMFDYFLWYKKYPAEGPTFLISISSIKDKNEDGRFTVFLNKSAKHLSLHIVPSQPGDSAVYFCAASGGGTPPTAQLFFGKGTQLIVEP.

Judged by abundance, this clone is large. This chain uses TRAV29/DV5 with TRDJ1; 11 bases align to TRDD3. In germline, CDR1 is NSMFDY, CDR2 ISSIKDK. The ends lost 5 bases at V and 2 bases at J; junction bases unmatched: 29. The CDR3 consists of 22 residues. The CDR3 region has the DNA TGTGCAGCCAGACCTTCCCAGTACTGGGGGATATCTAGGGGGGGAGGGACCGATAAACTCATCTTT. Translated: CAARPSQYWGISRGGGTDKLIF.

In its sample, this clone was seen a few times. A far larger clone is a single base away, which makes a read error likely. Other DNA sequences in the sample encode the same CDR3. This rearrangement joins TRDV1 to TRDJ1, with 13 positions matching TRDD3. CDR3 length equals 21 residues. Germline values: CDR1 TSWWSYY, CDR2 QGS. The chain's CDR3 is CALGEILPTGGYATYTDKLIF. Written as DNA, the CDR3 is TGTGCTCTTGGGGAAATCCTTCCTACTGGGGGATACGCCACGTACACCGATAAACTCATCTTC.

Concerning this clone: A far larger clone is one base from this, pointing to a likely read error. J is TRDJ1 and V is TRDV1; D may match TRDD2 or TRDD3 (5 bases each). The CDR3 loop spans 18 amino acids. V was clipped by 3 bases and J by 3 bases, with 23 bases between them. Germline-derived CDR1 and CDR2 are TSWWSYY and QGS. CDR3 in amino acids: CALGEPSPAYGASDKLIF. The CDR3 region has the DNA TGTGCTCTTGGGGAGCCTTCTCCCGCATACGGGGCCTCCGATAAACTCATCTTT.

Worth noting for this clone: A read error is the likely source, as a far larger clone sits one nucleotide away. The V call is TRDV1, the J call TRDJ1, with no clear D. Here the J gene was assigned by germline matching of the DNA, as TCRdb has none. V was shortened by 2 bases and J by 4 bases, with 35 bases between the two germline ends. The V gene's germline CDR1 is TSWWSYY and CDR2 QGS. The CDR3 is 22 residues long. The CDR3: CALGERSKGFGRILGGYDKLIF. The CDR3 region has the DNA TGTGCTCTTGGGGAAAGGTCAAAGGGTTTCGGGCGGATTCTTGGCGGCTACGATAAACTCATCTTT.

A word on this clone: The translation of this DNA and the TCRdb protein of a much larger clone differ at residue 10, probably owing to a read error; the protein shown here is translated from the DNA. The chain carries TRAV29/DV5 and TRDJ1; 7 bases align to TRDD3. Matching the DNA to germline supplied the J gene, which TCRdb does not give. CDR1 is NSMFDY and CDR2 is ISSIKDK in the germline V gene. The CDR3 contains 16 residues. The V and J ends lost 0 bases and 0 bases, in that order; junction bases with no gene match: 8. CDR3 nucleotides: TGTGCAGCAAGCGCTTACTGGGGACCCCACACCGATAAACTCATCTTT. Protein sequence: CAASAYWGPHTDKLIF.

This clone was counted between two and nine times. This sequence joins TRDV1 and TRDJ1; 7 bases map to TRDD3. TCRdb does not report a J gene; here it was assigned by matching the DNA to germline references. Per germline, CDR1 TSWWSYY and CDR2 QGS. There are 22 residues in the CDR3. V lost 0 bases to trimming and J lost 0 bases; unmatched junction nucleotides: 22. The CDR3 loop reads CALGELVGGYFWGRFHTDKLIF. The DNA for the CDR3 is TGTGCTCTTGGGGAACTTGTAGGGGGGTACTTTTGGGGGAGGTTCCACACCGATAAACTCATCTTT.

Concerning this clone itself: With only one base between it and a far larger clone, this is likely a read error. The chain is built from TRDV1 and TRDJ1; 12 bases are shared with TRDD3. The J gene comes from matching the DNA to germline here; TCRdb lacks it. This CDR3 comprises 20 residues. V lost 4 bases to trimming and J lost 6 bases; unmatched junction nucleotides: 21. The germline V gene has CDR1 TSWWSYY and CDR2 QGS. CDR3 in amino acids: CALGGPLPYWGILSTNKLIF. The CDR3 coding sequence is TGTGCTCTTGGGGGACCCCTTCCTTACTGGGGGATACTAAGTACCAATAAACTCATCTTT.

This clone has only a few counts. This may be a read error, as it is one base from a much larger clone. Other DNA sequences from this sample encode an identical CDR3 as well. The chain employs TRDV1 and TRDJ1, with a possible D match to TRDD3 (6 bases). CDR3 length: 23 amino acids. Germline assignment: CDR1 TSWWSYY and CDR2 QGS. Between the trimmed V and J ends, which lost 4 bases and 0 bases, there was a span of 36 bases. The CDR3 bases are TGTGCTCTTGGGGTTCAAGTTTCCCTCGAGCCGTACTGGGTTTCCACGTACACCGATAAACTCATCTTT. Translating it yields CALGVQVSLEPYWVSTYTDKLIF.

Relative to its sample, this clone is medium-sized. The rearrangement joins TRDV1 to TRDJ1; weak D call: TRDD3 (5 bases). The CDR3 sequence is 18 residues long. Germline assignment: CDR1 TSWWSYY and CDR2 QGS. Trimming stripped 1 base from V and 4 bases from J, with 22 bases between. CDR3 loop: CALGEPPRGWAEGDKLIF. The CDR3 DNA sequence: TGTGCTCTTGGGGAACCCCCCCGGGGCTGGGCCGAAGGCGATAAACTCATCTTT.

Only a few counts were recorded for this clone. A read error is likely here: a far larger clone is one base away. The V call is TRDV1, the J call TRDJ2, with 9 bases matching TRDD3. Germline V lookup: CDR1 TSWWSYY, CDR2 QGS. V gave up 5 bases and J gave up 5 bases; unmatched junction bases: 18. This CDR3 has 19 residues. The CDR3 spells CALGRLPRTGGDGTAQLFF. The CDR3, as DNA: TGTGCTCTTGGGCGGCTACCCCGTACTGGGGGAGACGGTACAGCACAACTCTTCTTT.

The sample holds a few counts of this clone. It differs at one base from a far larger clone, so likely a read error. The same CDR3 also results from other DNA sequences found in this sample. The genes are TRDV3 and TRDJ1, with TRDD3 matching 10 bases. Germline V gives CDR1 TVYSNPD, CDR2 GDNSRS (reference sequence). CDR3 size: 16 residues. The CDR3 sequence is CAFSGGYNSFTDKLIF. CDR3 in DNA: TGTGCCTTTAGTGGGGGATACAATAGCTTCACCGATAAACTCATCTTC.

This clone was detected only a few times. It is likely a read error: a sequence one base away is far more abundant. The chain joins TRDV1 to TRDJ1; 9 bases are a match to TRDD3. This CDR3 is 21 amino acids long. Looked up from germline, CDR1 is TSWWSYY and CDR2 is QGS. The V segment lost 0 bases and the J segment 3 bases; nucleotides outside the gene matches: 20. The CDR3 bases are TGTGCTCTTGGGGAACTAAGAATGGGATACTGGGGGAACCGGGAGTCCGATAAACTCATCTTT. Amino acids: CALGELRMGYWGNRESDKLIF.

For this clone: The likely explanation is a read error, given a far larger clone one base away. The J gene is TRDJ2, the V gene TRDV3; 9 nucleotides line up with TRDD2. The CDR3 totals 23 residues. The ends lost 1 base at V and 2 bases at J; junction bases unmatched: 29. Germline V gene lookup returns CDR1 TVYSNPD and CDR2 GDNSRS (reference sequence). The DNA for the CDR3 is TGTGCCTTTAAAGCCTTCCTACGTCCCCGGGGGAAACCAGGCGCTATATTGACAGCACAACTCTTCTTT. This gives the protein CAFKAFLRPRGKPGAILTAQLFF.

Concerning this clone itself: A far larger clone is one base from this, pointing to a likely read error. The chain is built from TRDV1 and TRDJ1; D is possibly TRDD3 (7 bases). V was cut by 3 bases and J by 3 bases, with 32 bases left in between. This CDR3 is 21 amino acids long. In germline, CDR1 is TSWWSYY, CDR2 QGS. CDR3 nucleotide sequence: TGTGCTCTTGGGGACCCGACCTTCCCCTTTCATTTTGGGGATAGAGCCGATAAACTCATCTTT. Residues: CALGDPTFPFHFGDRADKLIF.

A note on this clone: The TCRdb protein comes from a much larger clone and disagrees with this DNA's translation at residue 7, likely due to a read error; the protein given here is derived from the DNA. The chain is built from TRDV1 and TRDJ1, with 9 bases lining up with TRDD3. TCRdb supplies no J gene; here it was assigned by aligning the nucleotide sequence to germline. Per the germline V gene, CDR1 is TSWWSYY and CDR2 is QGS. This CDR3 spans 19 amino acids. V gave up 1 base and J gave up 5 bases; unmatched junction bases: 17. The CDR3 protein is CALGEPHLLGGYSSDKLIF. CDR3 DNA: TGTGCTCTTGGGGAACCCCACTTACTCGGGGGATACAGTTCTGATAAACTCATCTTT.

As concerns this clone: One junction end does not reproduce the germline sequence, and a read error may be involved. This chain uses TRDV2 with TRDJ3; 8 bases fit TRDD3. Germline CDR1 GEAIGNYY, CDR2 EKD. The CDR3 loop spans 22 amino acids. CDR3 sequence reads: CACDNRLLPGGISSWDTQQMFF. In DNA form, the CDR3 reads TGTGCCTGTGACAACCGCCTCCTACCTGGGGGAATAAGCTCCTGGGACACCCAACAGATGTTTTTC.

The sample holds a few counts of this clone. A far larger clone lies a single base away; this is likely a read error. The chain uses TRDV2 and TRDJ1; 9 bases agree with TRDD2. Germline CDR1 reads GEAIGNYY; CDR2 reads EKD. The CDR3 contains 24 residues. This CDR3 reads CARDMPAFLLGQRVGAFYTDKLIF. Here the CDR3 DNA reads TGTGCCCGTGACATGCCGGCCTTCCTACTCGGACAACGGGTGGGGGCTTTCTACACCGATAAACTCATCTTT.

Sample share makes this clone medium-sized (0.01 to 0.1%). Just one base apart from a much larger clone, this may be a read error. V usage is TRDV3 and J usage is TRDJ1; TRDD2 matches 7 bases. Trimming removed 5 bases from V and 0 bases from J; junction bases left unmatched: 21. Germline-derived CDR1 and CDR2 are TVYSNPD and GDNSRS (reference sequence). CDR3 length: 18 residues. The CDR3 DNA sequence: TGTGCCACTTTCCTACGTCCTGGGAGACCCTACTACACCGATAAACTCATCTTT. It codes for CATFLRPGRPYYTDKLIF.

This chain uses TRDV1 with TRDJ1; weak D call: TRDD3 (6 bases). The CDR3 totals 21 residues. Germline V gene sequence: CDR1 TSWWSYY, CDR2 QGS. With 6 bases removed from V and 0 bases from J, the gap between germline ends came to 32 bases. CDR3 loop: CALGKKKKKRPSRDNTDKLIF. CDR3 DNA: TGTGCTCTTGGTAAAAAAAAAAAAAAAAGGCCTTCGCGGGATAACACCGATAAACTCATCTTT.

This clone was seen more than once but under ten times. A much larger clonotype is one base distant, so this may be a read error. The sample has other DNA sequences that encode this CDR3 too. The chain employs TRDV1 and TRDJ1; D may be TRDD2 (7 bases). CDR3 length: 27 residues. V dropped 0 bases and J dropped 0 bases, with 44 bases sitting between them. Germline values: CDR1 TSWWSYY, CDR2 QGS. The CDR3 loop is CALGELQRFLLKGLLGDTSMYTDKLIF. The CDR3 coding sequence is TGTGCTCTTGGGGAACTACAACGGTTCCTACTGAAGGGGCTACTGGGAGATACCAGCATGTACACCGATAAACTCATCTTT.